The T cell receptor beta chain under discussion was sequenced for a study of T cell changes during pregnancy in multiple sclerosis (dated by TCRdb to between 2017 and 2020). With regard to the full study: Changes in the T cell repertoire over the course of pregnancy were examined in this study in women with multiple sclerosis.

The library was made by the immunoSEQ multiplex PCR assay. The table comes from immuneACCESS by way of TCRdb, which keeps in-frame sequences with V and J called. Part of the clones is missing from these tables; in studies checked, under half for an unresolved V gene and the rest for unknown reasons. The sample table lists around 92,000 clones, 90% to 95% of them with a count of one. The ten largest clones take up approximately 2.2% of the sample. On this clone: Its binding antigen is unknown. Base qualities are not provided; no much larger clone lies one nucleotide away.

The trim is 1 base for V and 1 base for J, with a gap of 8 bases between the germline ends. From a lookup of the germline V gene, CDR1 and CDR2 are SGHTA and FQGNSA. From cysteine to phenylalanine, the CDR3 is 15 amino acids long. Only the CDR3 DNA stays, 45 bases, in frame from base 1. Sequencing was performed on peripheral blood, taken in the third trimester of pregnancy. The receptor's source is a female donor with multiple sclerosis, enrolled in a pregnancy study. This sequence uses TRBV7-2 and TRBJ1-5; no D segment can be confidently identified. The sequenced DNA is TGTGCCAGCAGCTTAGGAGACACGAGCAATCAGCCCCAGCATTTT. It translates to CASSLGDTSNQPQHF.